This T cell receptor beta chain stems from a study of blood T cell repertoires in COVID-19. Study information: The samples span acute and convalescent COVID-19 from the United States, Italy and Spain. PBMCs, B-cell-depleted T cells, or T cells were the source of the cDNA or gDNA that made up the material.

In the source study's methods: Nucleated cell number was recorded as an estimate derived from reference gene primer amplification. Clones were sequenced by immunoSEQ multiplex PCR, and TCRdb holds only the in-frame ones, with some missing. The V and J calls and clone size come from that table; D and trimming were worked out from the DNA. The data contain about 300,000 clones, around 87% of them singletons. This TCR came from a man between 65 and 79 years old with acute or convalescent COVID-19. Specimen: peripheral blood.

The CDR3 DNA follows: TGTGCCAGTAGTATAGGCCTCGGGGGTGGAAACACCATATATTTT. This sequence encodes CASSIGLGGGNTIYF. The chain employs TRBV19 and TRBJ1-3, with D possibly being TRBD1 (5 bases). Germline CDR1 is LNHDA and CDR2 is SQIVND (reference sequence). Trimming shortened V by 1 base and J by 3 bases, and 10 bases separated the two germline ends. This CDR3 contains 15 residues.